The TCR beta chain described here comes from a study of blood T cell repertoires in COVID-19. Study as a whole: Acute and convalescent COVID-19 specimens originated in the United States, Italy and Spain.

In the study's own analysis: Reference gene primer amplification gave nucleated cell count estimates. Clones were sequenced by immunoSEQ multiplex PCR, and TCRdb holds only the in-frame ones, with some missing. The V and J calls and clone size were taken over from that table, and D and trimming were inferred from the DNA. The sample lists about 93,000 clones; approximately 88% were seen once. V lost 8 bases and J 8 bases, leaving 18 bases between the germline ends. This CDR3 is 13 amino acids long. Germline CDR1 is ENHRY and CDR2 is SYGVKD. This receptor was identified in a man aged 55 to 70 with COVID-19, enrolled during active disease. The sample taken for sequencing was peripheral blood. The chain recombines TRBV10-3 with TRBJ1-1, with D perhaps TRBD1 (5 bases). The CDR3 DNA follows: TGTGCCATCCGTGGGGATACAGGTCCCGAAGCTTTCTTT. It is translated as CAIRGDTGPEAFF.